This TCR beta chain stems from a study of T cell responses to AZD1222 COVID-19 vaccine. Notes on the study in general: At baseline, seropositivity was found in only a handful of AZD1222 recipients. As reported, nearly half of all spike-specific TCRs target variant regions that are unmutated.

Deletions cut 8 bases from V and 1 base from J, with 19 bases between. This CDR3 has 16 residues. CDR1 and CDR2 from the germline V gene are LNHDA and SQIVND (reference sequence). Details on this clone: Its matching antigen is unknown.

Sequencing was performed with immunoSEQ multiplex PCR; in TCRdb, only in-frame clones are kept and a portion is missing. In the table there are about 67,000 clones, 83% of which are singletons. The rearrangement joins TRBV19 to TRBJ2-3; a possible D gene is TRBD1 (6 bases). The starting material was peripheral blood, obtained 28 days after the second AZD1222 dose. The sequence was collected from an adult who received the AZD1222 COVID-19 vaccine. The chain's CDR3 is CASYGYREGRTDTQYF. CDR3 coding DNA: TGTGCCAGTTACGGATACAGGGAAGGTCGCACAGATACGCAGTATTTT.